Presented here are 17 T cell receptor beta chains from one specimen sequenced in a study of T-cell reconstitution after alpha-beta-depleted transplantation in children. Using unique molecular identifiers, the investigators prepared the TCRbeta library. TCRdb called the PCR reads again in MiXCR, with one record for every CDR3 protein. This table holds 300,000 to 400,000 distinct CDR3 sequences, under 20% found once. The sequencing here drew on PBMCs, mostly from graft donor cells, taken 360 days after TCRalphabeta/CD19-depleted stem cell transplant. These receptor sequences come from a male patient aged 2 to 9 who had a stem cell transplant for acute lymphoblastic leukemia, so the T cells may come from the graft donor.

This clonotype was counted only a few times. The V and J genes are TRBV10-3 and TRBJ2-3; 7 bases map to TRBD2. The CDR3 totals 14 residues. The V segment lost 11 bases and the J segment 2 bases; nucleotides outside the gene matches: 10. The V gene's germline CDR1 is ENHRY and CDR2 SYGVKD. The CDR3 sequence is CAAGGGPITDTQYF. CDR3 coding DNA: TGTGCCGCCGGCGGGGGACCCATCACAGATACGCAGTATTTT.

The rearrangement joins TRBV29-1 to TRBJ1-2; 7 nucleotides match TRBD1. After removal of 6 bases from V and 1 base from J, the junction contained 8 bases not matched to a gene. Germline values: CDR1 SQVTM, CDR2 ANQGSEA. The CDR3 has 14 residues. CDR3 residues: CSVGQPTDNYGYTF. The CDR3 nucleotides read TGCAGCGTGGGACAGCCCACCGATAACTATGGCTACACCTTC.

Points on this clonotype: A much larger clone lies one base from this, so it may be a read error. The J gene is TRBJ2-3, the V gene TRBV4-3; D perhaps matches TRBD2 (6 bases). CDR1 and CDR2 (germline): LGHNA, YSLEER. CDR3 length: 16 amino acids. CDR3: CDSSQENFGGADTQYF. CDR3 sequence (DNA): TGCGACAGCAGCCAAGAGAATTTCGGAGGGGCAGATACGCAGTATTTT.

The V gene is TRBV4-3, the J gene TRBJ2-2, with D possibly being TRBD1 (6 bases). Germline assignment: CDR1 LGHNA and CDR2 YSLEER. The ends were cut back, 0 bases at V and 5 bases at J, with 16 bases in the middle. CDR3 size: 17 residues. The DNA of the CDR3 is TGCGCCAGCAGCCAAGAAGTTGCAGGGGTTAAGACCGGGGAGCTGTTTTTT. Amino acid sequence: CASSQEVAGVKTGELFF.

This clonotype has a handful of counts. This rearrangement joins TRBV29-1 to TRBJ1-1; TRBD1 might be the D (6 bases). In germline, CDR1 is SQVTM, CDR2 ANQGSEA. V was clipped by 3 bases and J by 0 bases, with 17 bases between them. There are 16 residues in the CDR3. The CDR3 coding sequence is TGCAGCGTTGAGGGCGTAGGGGGTTTCATGAACACTGAAGCTTTCTTT. The encoded protein is CSVEGVGGFMNTEAFF.

The chain uses TRBV6-2 or TRBV6-3 and TRBJ2-1; no definite D call. Germline CDR1 MNHEY, CDR2 SVGEGT. The ends were cut back, 8 bases at V and 8 bases at J, with 10 bases in the middle. This CDR3 contains 11 residues. For the CDR3, the DNA is TGTGCCAGCGCCCTCGTGGATGAGCAGTTCTTC. This sequence encodes CASALVDEQFF.

The rearrangement uses TRBV28 and TRBJ1-1; D is perhaps TRBD1 (6 bases). Germline V gene lookup returns CDR1 MDHEN and CDR2 SYDVKM. The V gene lost 7 bases and the J gene lost 1 base, with 19 bases spanning the gap. This CDR3 spans 16 amino acids. Here the CDR3 reads CASTPSPGTTNTEAFF. CDR3 nucleotides: TGTGCCAGCACCCCCTCCCCCGGGACAACGAACACTGAAGCTTTCTTT.

The chain joins TRBV7-8 to TRBJ2-4; D perhaps matches TRBD1 (5 bases). CDR3 size: 14 residues. V was shortened by 0 bases and J by 5 bases, with 8 bases between the two germline ends. Germline assignment: CDR1 SGHVS and CDR2 FQNEAQ. The CDR3 DNA reads as TGTGCCAGCAGCTTAGCTGGGGCCCAAAACATTCAGTACTTC. Translated, it gives CASSLAGAQNIQYF.

This clonotype was detected only once. The J gene is TRBJ2-1, the V gene TRBV7-2, with 8 bases aligning to TRBD2. J lost 2 bases, V lost 6 bases, and 9 bases had no gene match. The CDR3 is 16 residues long. In germline, CDR1 is SGHTA, CDR2 FQGNSA. In DNA form, the CDR3 reads TGTGCCAGCAGTCAAAGGGGCGGGGGGCCCTACAATGAGCAGTTCTTC. This gives the protein CASSQRGGGPYNEQFF.

V gene TRBV9 combines with J gene TRBJ2-1; possibly TRBD1 or TRBD2 for D (5 bases each). This CDR3 comprises 13 residues. Looked up from germline, CDR1 is SGDLS and CDR2 is YYNGEE. Between the trimmed V and J ends, which lost 3 bases and 8 bases, there was a span of 12 bases. CDR3 in amino acids: CASSAESGHEQFF. As DNA, the CDR3 is TGTGCCAGCAGCGCAGAATCGGGACATGAGCAGTTCTTC.

In this sample, this clonotype turned up once. The chain is built from TRBV11-1 and TRBJ2-5; a possible D gene is TRBD1 (5 bases). With 4 bases removed from V and 6 bases from J, the gap between germline ends came to 12 bases. The length of the CDR3 is 13 residues. Looked up from germline, CDR1 is SGHAT and CDR2 is FQDESV (reference sequence). The CDR3 here is CASSSQGLKTQYF. The CDR3 nucleotides read TGTGCCAGCAGCTCTCAGGGTTTGAAGACCCAGTACTTC.

This clonotype was seen only a few times. The chain is built from TRBV12-3 or TRBV12-4 and TRBJ2-1, with TRBD1 matching over 7 bases. This CDR3 comprises 15 residues. Trimming cost V 6 bases and J 8 bases; bases outside gene matches: 13. This CDR3 reads CASSPAETGTDEQFF. In nucleotides, the CDR3 is TGTGCCAGCAGCCCAGCCGAGACAGGGACGGATGAGCAGTTCTTC.

In this sample, this clonotype turned up a few times. The chain combines TRBV12-3 or TRBV12-4 with TRBJ2-7; 7 nucleotides align to TRBD1. The CDR3 covers 17 residues. V was clipped by 5 bases and J by 5 bases; unmatched bases: 18. The CDR3 bases are TGTGCCAGCAGTATAAGGACAGGACATAGAGTTAGTAACGAGCAGTACTTC. Protein: CASSIRTGHRVSNEQYF.

This clonotype was recorded a few times. The chain joins TRBV5-5 to TRBJ1-5, with TRBD1 identical over 7 bases. There are 13 residues in the CDR3. Trimming cost V 3 bases and J 9 bases; bases outside gene matches: 6. The germline gives CDR1 SGHKS, CDR2 YYEKEE (reference sequence). CDR3 in DNA: TGTGCCAGCAGCTCCGACAGGGATCGGCCCCAGCATTTT. Translated, it gives CASSSDRDRPQHF. Full variable domain (rest looked up from reference TRBV5-5 and TRBJ1-5): DAGVTQSPTHLIKTRGQQVTLRCSPISGHKSVSWYQQVLGQGPQFIFQYYEKEERGRGNFPDRFSARQFPNYSSELNVNALLLGDSALYLCASSSDRDRPQHFGDGTRLSIL.

This clonotype was recorded a few times. V and J are TRBV20-1 and TRBJ2-1, with 7 bases lining up with TRBD2. CDR1 is DFQATT, CDR2 SNEGSKA, per germline (reference sequence). The J segment lost 1 base and the V segment lost 0 bases, leaving 6 bases of the junction unmatched. The CDR3 extends over 16 amino acids. CDR3 sequence reads: CSARDHRGSSYNEQFF. CDR3 coding DNA: TGCAGTGCTAGAGATCATCGCGGGAGTTCCTACAATGAGCAGTTCTTC.

This clonotype was seen a few times. The J gene is TRBJ2-5, the V gene TRBV7-9; no reliable D call. Germline lookup yields CDR1 SEHNR and CDR2 FQNEAQ (reference sequence). V lost 2 bases and J 2 bases, leaving 9 bases between the germline ends. CDR3 length equals 14 residues. The CDR3 DNA reads TGTGCCAGCAGCTTAAGTCAGCCTCAAGAGACCCAGTACTTC. It is translated as CASSLSQPQETQYF.

This clonotype was counted a few times. The chain uses TRBV5-1 and TRBJ2-2, with 10 bases lining up with TRBD2. This CDR3 comprises 18 residues. Germline assignment: CDR1 SGHRS and CDR2 YFSETQ. J lost 0 bases, V lost 1 base, and 6 bases had no gene match. DNA of the CDR3: TGCGCCAGCAGCTTGAATCTAGCGGGAGTCGCGAACACCGGGGAGCTGTTTTTT. Its protein is CASSLNLAGVANTGELFF. Using reference TRBV5-1 and TRBJ2-2 for the parts outside the CDR3, the full variable domain is KAGVTQTPRYLIKTRGQQVTLSCSPISGHRSVSWYQQTPGQGLQFLFEYFSETQRNKGNFPGRFSGRQFSNSRSEMNVSTLELGDSALYLCASSLNLAGVANTGELFFGEGSRLTVL.